The sequence of this T cell receptor beta chain was determined in a study of hypomethylating agent response in myelodysplastic syndrome. Original processing methods: Of approximately 150,000 unique clonotypes, under 2% were previously reported viral-epitope-specific in VDJdb. Assay: immunoSEQ multiplex PCR; the TCRdb copy retains only in-frame clones and omits some. From that table come the V and J calls and clone size; the DNA was used to work out D and trimming. Among more than 2,000 clones listed, over 70% were seen once. Study-level results: After hypomethylating agent treatment, diversity and clonality showed no significant change, overall or by response. Shared GLIPH2 clusters possibly recognizing novel MDS antigens remain unconfirmed.

This CDR3 spans 19 amino acids. Germline V gives CDR1 SQVTM, CDR2 ANQGSEA. The ends lost 0 bases at V and 4 bases at J; junction bases unmatched: 13. A word on this clone: Its antigen is as yet unknown.

This TCR derives from a human donor with myelodysplastic syndrome. V is TRBV29-1 and J is TRBJ2-1; TRBD2 agrees at 12 bases. The sample here was bone marrow, taken before or after starting hypomethylating agent treatment for myelodysplastic syndrome (not recorded which). The CDR3 DNA reads TGCAGCGTTGAAGATTTGGCGGGAGGACTAGCGGGACAATACAATGAGCAGTTCTTC. Its protein product is CSVEDLAGGLAGQYNEQFF.